Reported below is one T cell receptor (beta chain). Germline-derived CDR1 and CDR2 are SGDLS and YYNGEE. The CDR3 is 13 residues long. V was trimmed by 0 bases and J by 1 base, leaving 4 bases between them. The study recruited healthy Caucasian donors from Russia who were aged roughly 6 to 90. Through a sample-barcoded 5' primer and a J-beta primer mix, a second PCR was run for roughly 7 to 11 cycles. Researchers report that each sample yielded at least 2.5 million CDR3-containing paired-end reads. MiXCR, run by TCRdb on the 5' RACE reads, gives a single entry per CDR3 protein. The sample lists about 1 million distinct CDR3 sequences, more than 40% occurring once. This sample is part of a study of blood T cells in healthy people across ages.

The sequence was collected from a woman aged 55-70 years in good health. The V and J genes are TRBV9 and TRBJ1-1; D ambiguous. Sequenced input: blood. CDR3 DNA sequence: TGTGCCAGCAGCGTAGAGCCGAACACTGAAGCTTTCTTT. It yields the protein CASSVEPNTEAFF.